The T cell receptor beta chain described here comes from a study of blood T cell repertoires in COVID-19. Study context: The United States, Italy and Spain provided the acute and convalescent COVID-19 samples. Sources were T cells, B-cell-depleted T cells, or PBMCs; the material itself was cDNA or gDNA.

In the authors' workflow: Reference gene primer amplification gave nucleated cell count estimates. Measured with immunoSEQ multiplex PCR; TCRdb has only the in-frame clones, and not every one. V and J calls and clone size are those listed in that table; D and trimming were worked out from the DNA. The table lists about 130,000 clones, around 88% of them singletons. There are 19 residues in the CDR3. The sample was peripheral blood. The J gene is TRBJ2-2, the V gene TRBV21-1; no DNA check was done on the table's D call, TRBD2. TRBV21-1 is classified as a pseudogene. The sequence was collected from a man between 60 and 75 years old with active or convalescent COVID-19. The CDR3 coding sequence is TGTGCCAGCAGCAAAAGTAGGCTAGCGGGACCCCTCTGGGACGGGGAGCTGTTTTTT. Amino acid sequence: CASSKSRLAGPLWDGELFF.